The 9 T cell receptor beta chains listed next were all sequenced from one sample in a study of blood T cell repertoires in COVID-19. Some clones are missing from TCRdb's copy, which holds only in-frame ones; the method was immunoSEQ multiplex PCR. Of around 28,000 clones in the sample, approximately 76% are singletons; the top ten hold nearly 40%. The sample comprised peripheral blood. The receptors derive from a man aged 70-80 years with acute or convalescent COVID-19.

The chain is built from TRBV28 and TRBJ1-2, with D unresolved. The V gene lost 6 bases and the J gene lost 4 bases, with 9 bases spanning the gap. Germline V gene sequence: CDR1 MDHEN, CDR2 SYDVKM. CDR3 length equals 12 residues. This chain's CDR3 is CASSRRGYGYTF. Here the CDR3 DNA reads TGTGCCAGCAGCCGACGGGGCTATGGCTACACCTTC.

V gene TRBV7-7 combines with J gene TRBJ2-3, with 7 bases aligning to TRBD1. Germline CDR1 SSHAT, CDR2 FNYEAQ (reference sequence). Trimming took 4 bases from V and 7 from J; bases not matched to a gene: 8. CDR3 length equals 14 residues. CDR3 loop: CASSSHRGANTQYF. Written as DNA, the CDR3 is TGTGCCAGCAGCTCCCACAGGGGAGCAAATACGCAGTATTTT.

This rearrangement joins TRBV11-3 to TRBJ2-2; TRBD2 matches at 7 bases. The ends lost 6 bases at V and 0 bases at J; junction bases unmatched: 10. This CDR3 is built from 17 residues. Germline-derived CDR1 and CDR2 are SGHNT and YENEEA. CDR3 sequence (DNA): TGTGCCAGCAGGAGGGGAGGGGTTAACGCGAACACCGGGGAGCTGTTTTTT. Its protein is CASRRGGVNANTGELFF.

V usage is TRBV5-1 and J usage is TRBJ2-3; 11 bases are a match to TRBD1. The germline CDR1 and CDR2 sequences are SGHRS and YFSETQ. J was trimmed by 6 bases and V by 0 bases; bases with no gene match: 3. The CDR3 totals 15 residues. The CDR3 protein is CASSLAGTGGDTQYF. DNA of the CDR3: TGCGCCAGCAGCTTGGCGGGGACAGGGGGGGATACGCAGTATTTT.

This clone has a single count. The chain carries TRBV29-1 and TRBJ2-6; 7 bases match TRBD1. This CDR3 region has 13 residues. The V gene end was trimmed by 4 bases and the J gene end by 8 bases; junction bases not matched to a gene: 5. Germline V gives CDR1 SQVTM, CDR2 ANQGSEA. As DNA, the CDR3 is TGCAGCGTTGTTTCACAGGGGTCCAACGTCCTGACTTTC. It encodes CSVVSQGSNVLTF. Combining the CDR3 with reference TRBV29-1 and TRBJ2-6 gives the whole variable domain SAVISQKPSRDICQRGTSLTIQCQVDSQVTMMFWYRQQPGQSLTLIATANQGSEATYESGFVIDKFPISRPNLTFSTLTVSNMSPEDSSIYLCSVVSQGSNVLTFGAGSRLTVL.

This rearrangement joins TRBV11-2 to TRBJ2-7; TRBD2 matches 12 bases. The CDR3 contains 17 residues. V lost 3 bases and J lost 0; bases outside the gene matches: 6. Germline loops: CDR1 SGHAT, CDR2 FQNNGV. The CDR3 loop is CASSLTSGGLSSYEQYF. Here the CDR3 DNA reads TGTGCCAGCAGCTTGACTAGCGGGGGACTAAGCTCCTACGAGCAGTACTTC.

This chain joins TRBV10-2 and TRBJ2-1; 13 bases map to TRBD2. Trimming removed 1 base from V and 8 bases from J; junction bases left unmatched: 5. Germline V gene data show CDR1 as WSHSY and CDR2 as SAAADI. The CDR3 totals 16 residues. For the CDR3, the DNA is TGCGCCAGCAGTGAGTTTGGGACTAGCGGGATGTATGAGCAGTTCTTC. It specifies CASSEFGTSGMYEQFF.

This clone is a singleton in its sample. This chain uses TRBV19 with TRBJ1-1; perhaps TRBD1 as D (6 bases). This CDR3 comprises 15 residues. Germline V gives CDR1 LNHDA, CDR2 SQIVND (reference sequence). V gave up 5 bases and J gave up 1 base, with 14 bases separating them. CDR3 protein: CASSPRATGNTEAFF. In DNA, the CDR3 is TGTGCCAGTAGTCCCCGTGCGACAGGGAACACTGAAGCTTTCTTT.

The CDR3 DNA reads as TGTGCCAGCAGGACAGGGGGCGATTCGGTCGAGCAGTACTTC. Encoded protein: CASRTGGDSVEQYF. This chain uses TRBV6-5 with TRBJ2-7, with TRBD1 matching 10 bases. The V segment lost 6 bases and the J segment 6 bases; nucleotides outside the gene matches: 8. The CDR3 covers 14 residues. CDR1 is MNHEY and CDR2 is SVGAGI in the germline V gene.